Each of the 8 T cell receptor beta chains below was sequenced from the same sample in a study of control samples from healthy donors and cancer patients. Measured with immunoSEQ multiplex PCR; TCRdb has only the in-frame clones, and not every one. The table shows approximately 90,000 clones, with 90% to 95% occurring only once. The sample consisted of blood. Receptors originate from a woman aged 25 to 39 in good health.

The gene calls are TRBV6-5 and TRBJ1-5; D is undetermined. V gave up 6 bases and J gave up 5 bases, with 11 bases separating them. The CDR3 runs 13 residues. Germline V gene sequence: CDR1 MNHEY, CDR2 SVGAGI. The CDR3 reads CASRRTGDQPQHF. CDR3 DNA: TGTGCCAGCAGAAGAACCGGGGATCAGCCCCAGCATTTT.

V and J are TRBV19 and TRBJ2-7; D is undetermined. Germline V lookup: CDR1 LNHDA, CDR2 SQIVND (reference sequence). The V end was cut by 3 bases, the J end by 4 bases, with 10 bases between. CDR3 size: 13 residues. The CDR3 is CASSMRVFYEQYF. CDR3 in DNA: TGTGCCAGTAGTATGAGAGTTTTTTACGAGCAGTACTTC.

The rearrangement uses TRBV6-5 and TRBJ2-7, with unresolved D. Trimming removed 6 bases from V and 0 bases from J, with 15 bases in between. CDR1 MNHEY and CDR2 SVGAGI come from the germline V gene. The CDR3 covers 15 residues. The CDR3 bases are TGTGCCAGCAGCGGCGTGGCTATGAGCTCCTACGAGCAGTACTTC. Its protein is CASSGVAMSSYEQYF.

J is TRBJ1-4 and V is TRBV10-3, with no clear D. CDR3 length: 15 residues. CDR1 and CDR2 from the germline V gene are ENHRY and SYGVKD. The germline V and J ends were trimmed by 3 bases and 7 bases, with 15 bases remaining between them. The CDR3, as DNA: TGTGCCATCAGTGAATCGGAGTCGGCCGGTGAAAAACTGTTTTTT. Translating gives CAISESESAGEKLFF.

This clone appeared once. Here the CDR3 DNA reads TGTGCCAGCAGTTTCCGGGGAATCTTCAATGAGCAGTTCTTC. It is translated as CASSFRGIFNEQFF. This chain connects TRBV28 to TRBJ2-1; tentatively, D is TRBD2 (5 bases). The CDR3 has 14 amino acids. Germline assignment: CDR1 MDHEN and CDR2 SYDVKM. Trimming pared 3 bases from V and 6 bases from J, leaving 12 bases between.

In nucleotides, the CDR3 is TGTGCCAGCAGCCAACAGGGATTTGAACGTACTGAAGCTTTCTTT. It codes for CASSQQGFERTEAFF. V gene TRBV14 combines with J gene TRBJ1-1; tentative D call: TRBD1 (5 bases). Germline V lookup: CDR1 SGHDN, CDR2 FVKESK. Trimming took 2 bases from V and 5 from J, leaving 15 bases between them. This CDR3 is 15 amino acids long.

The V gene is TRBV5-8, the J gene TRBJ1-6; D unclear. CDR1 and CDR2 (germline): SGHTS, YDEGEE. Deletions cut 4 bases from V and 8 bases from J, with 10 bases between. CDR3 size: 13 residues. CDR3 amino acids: CASSRTDYSPLHF. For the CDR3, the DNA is TGTGCCAGCAGCCGGACGGATTATTCACCCCTCCACTTT.

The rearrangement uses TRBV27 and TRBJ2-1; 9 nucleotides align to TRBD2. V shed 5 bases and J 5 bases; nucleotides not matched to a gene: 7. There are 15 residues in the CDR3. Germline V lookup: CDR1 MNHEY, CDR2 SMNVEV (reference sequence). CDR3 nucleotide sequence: TGTGCCAGCAGTCTAATAGCGGGAGCCCACAATGAGCAGTTCTTC. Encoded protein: CASSLIAGAHNEQFF.